This T cell receptor (beta chain) comes out of a study of shared clonotypes between healthy human individuals. The wider study: Three CD4 naive, three CD4 memory, two CD8 naive and one CD8 memory plate were used per donor. Findings of the study overall: Sample collection involved blood only; tissue repertoires are likely different. Genetic and exposure-history diversity was limited by the small donor number.

CD45RO negativity and positive selection for CCR7 defined naive CD8 cells, a population that excluded terminally differentiated effector memory CD45RA+ cells. Only Caucasian adults living in Nashville, Tennessee served as donors. Sequenced by immunoSEQ multiplex PCR; TCRdb stores in-frame clones only, minus some. The table includes about 2 million clones, roughly 94% detected once. About this clone itself: The antigen remains undetermined.

CDR1 and CDR2 (germline): LGHNA, YNFKEQ. Trimming removed 4 bases at V and 8 bases at J, with 17 bases between. This CDR3 has 14 residues. The genes are TRBV4-2 and TRBJ1-2; D might be TRBD1 (5 bases). The specimen sequenced was naive CD8+ T cells sorted from blood. This receptor was identified in a young man in good health. The DNA of the CDR3 is TGTGCCAGCAGCCCTCCGACGGGGGTCGGGGGCTACACCTTC. This codes for CASSPPTGVGGYTF.